This TCR beta chain was obtained from a study of control samples from healthy donors and cancer patients. There are 14 residues in the CDR3. Germline assignment: CDR1 LNHDA and CDR2 SQIVND (reference sequence). V dropped 7 bases and J dropped 7; count of bases not matched to a gene: 5. The table came from immunoSEQ multiplex PCR; TCRdb's copy has only in-frame clones and leaves some out. The table shows over 75,000 clones, with approximately 78% occurring only once. This receptor was obtained from a man in his sixties in good health. This chain uses TRBV19 with TRBJ2-1; 12 bases agree with TRBD2. Sequenced material: blood. CDR3 in amino acids: CASIGLAGRNEQFF. The CDR3 DNA sequence: TGTGCCAGTATAGGACTAGCGGGGAGGAATGAGCAGTTCTTC.